The T cell receptor (beta chain) under discussion was sequenced for a study of regulatory T cells in long-lasting Graves disease. Overall study results and limits: The TCR repertoire of persistent Graves' patients was less diverse than that of newly diagnosed ones. TRBV28 was favored in persistent disease, as were TRBJ1-2 and TRBJ2-5.

Indicated time point: persistent/refractory GD, antithyroid drugs over 5 years with positive TRAb. RNA from PBMCs was the source of the TCR library. The authors diagnosed Graves' disease using American Thyroid Association guidelines. For this clonotype: Its antigen remains unidentified.

The TCR beta library used iRepertoire HTBI primers with Arm-PCR amplification of CDR3. One entry per CDR3 protein, called by TCRdb with MiXCR from the multiplex PCR reads. The sample gives about 660,000 distinct CDR3 sequences, about 32% of which show up once; 42% is in the top ten. With V trimmed by 4 bases and J by 0 bases, 14 bases remained unmatched. The CDR3 contains 18 residues. The sequences come from peripheral blood mononuclear cells (PBMCs), collected when the disease was refractory, from a patient treated with antithyroid drugs. This sequence joins TRBV12-3 or TRBV12-4 and TRBJ2-7; 8 positions match TRBD2. This TCR derives from a female donor with Graves disease. CDR3: CASSSPLAGGMSSYEQYF. The CDR3 DNA sequence: TGTGCCAGCAGTTCTCCCCTAGCGGGTGGGATGAGCTCCTACGAGCAGTACTTC.